This T cell receptor beta chain was sequenced in a study of OX40 agonist ivuxolimab in advanced cancers. Overall study context: 30% to 40% of patients had received prior checkpoint inhibitor therapy. Three individuals attained partial responses, comprising one hepatocellular carcinoma case and two cutaneous melanoma cases. Study outcomes and limitations: Certain nonresponding patients likewise had low normalized T-cell clonal expansion. More expanded clones were seen, on average, in CD8+ T cells than in CD4+.

Trimming removed 5 bases from V and 2 bases from J; junction bases left unmatched: 9. The germline CDR1 and CDR2 sequences are ENHRY and SYGVKD. This CDR3 spans 15 amino acids. Concerning this clone: Its antigen remains unidentified.

The repertoire was sequenced with immunoSEQ multiplex PCR; TCRdb's copy has only in-frame clones and lacks some. This table has about 78,000 clones, roughly 84% appearing once. The chain uses TRBV10-3 and TRBJ2-7; TRBD1 aligns across 7 bases. This receptor was taken from an adult with an advanced solid tumor such as melanoma, head and neck, liver or kidney cancer. The sample in question was CD4+ or CD8+ T cells sorted from blood, obtained in a trial of the OX40 agonist ivuxolimab. CDR3 loop: CAISNSGTATYEQYF. The CDR3, as DNA: TGTGCCATCAGTAATTCCGGGACAGCCACCTACGAGCAGTACTTC.